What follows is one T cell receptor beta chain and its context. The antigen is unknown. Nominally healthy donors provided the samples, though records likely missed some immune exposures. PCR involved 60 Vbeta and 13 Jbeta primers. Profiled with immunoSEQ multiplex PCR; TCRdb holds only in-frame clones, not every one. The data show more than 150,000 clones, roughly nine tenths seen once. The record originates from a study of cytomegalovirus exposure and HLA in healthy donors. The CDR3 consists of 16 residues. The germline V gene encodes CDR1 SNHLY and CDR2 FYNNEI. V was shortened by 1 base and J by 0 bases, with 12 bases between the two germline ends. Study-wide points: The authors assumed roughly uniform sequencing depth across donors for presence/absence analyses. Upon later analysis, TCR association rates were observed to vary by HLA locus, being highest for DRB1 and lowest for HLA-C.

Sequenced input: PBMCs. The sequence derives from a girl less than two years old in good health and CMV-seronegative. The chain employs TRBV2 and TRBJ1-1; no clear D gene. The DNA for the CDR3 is TGTGCCAGCAGTGAAGACGGGGAGGGAGTGAACACTGAAGCTTTCTTT. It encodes CASSEDGEGVNTEAFF.